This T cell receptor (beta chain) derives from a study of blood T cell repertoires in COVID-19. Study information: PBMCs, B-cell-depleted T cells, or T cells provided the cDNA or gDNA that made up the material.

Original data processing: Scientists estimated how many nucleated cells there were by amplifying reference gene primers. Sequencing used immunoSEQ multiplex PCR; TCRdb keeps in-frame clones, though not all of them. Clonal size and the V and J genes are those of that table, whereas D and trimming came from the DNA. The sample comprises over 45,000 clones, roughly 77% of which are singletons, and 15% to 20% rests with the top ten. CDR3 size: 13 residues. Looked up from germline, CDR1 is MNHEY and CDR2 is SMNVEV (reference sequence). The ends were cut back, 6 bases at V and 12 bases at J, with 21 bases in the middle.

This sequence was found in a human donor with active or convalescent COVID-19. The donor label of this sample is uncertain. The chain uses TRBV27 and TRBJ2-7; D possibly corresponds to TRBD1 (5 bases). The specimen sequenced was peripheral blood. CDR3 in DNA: TGTGCCAGCAGACCAATTGGGGCCCAAAGCATGTACTTC. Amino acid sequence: CASRPIGAQSMYF.